The clone carrying this TCR beta chain came up a few times. Its antigen is unidentified. Trimming stripped 0 bases from V and 9 bases from J, with 12 bases between. CDR1 is ENHRY, CDR2 SYGVKD, per germline. CDR3 length equals 14 residues. The data were taken from a study of OX40 agonist ivuxolimab in advanced cancers. Study-wide context: Two cutaneous melanoma patients and one hepatocellular carcinoma patient, three in all, had partial responses.

Method: immunoSEQ multiplex PCR; TCRdb's copy keeps in-frame clones and lacks some. The profile shows about 91,000 clones, roughly 86% of them singletons. Whole-study findings and limits: Antigen specificity remained undetermined for the expanded peripheral T cells. Averaging showed that CD8+ T cells had more expanded clones than CD4+ did.

The origin of this receptor is an adult with an advanced solid tumor such as melanoma, head and neck, liver or kidney cancer. The V gene is TRBV10-3, the J gene TRBJ1-5; D is ambiguous. Sequences were derived from CD4+ or CD8+ T cells sorted from blood, sampled in a trial of the OX40 agonist ivuxolimab. This CDR3 is CAISESERPGPQHF. The CDR3 bases are TGTGCCATCAGTGAGTCGGAACGGCCCGGGCCCCAGCATTTT.